This TCR beta chain was obtained from a study of T cell repertoires in cytomegalovirus infection. Study summary: CMV infection together with matching HLA type was indicated by public TCR beta signatures. Study conclusions and caveats: Summed public TCR beta family frequency identified CMV carriers bearing the relevant HLA. CMV-specific TCR beta clonotypes restricted by HLA-C were the ones dominating the ex vivo response.

TCRdb independently ran MiXCR on the reads; one entry per CDR3 protein. The sample has 250,000 to 300,000 distinct CDR3 sequences, about a sixth seen once. This clonotype came up many times. Its antigen is still unknown. This CDR3 is built from 15 residues. V was clipped by 10 bases and J by 0 bases, with 18 bases between them. Germline CDR1 and CDR2: SGHVS and FQNEAQ. J is TRBJ2-5 and V is TRBV7-8; no clear D. Specimen: CD8+ T cells from PBMCs. The source of this sequence is a human donor in good health (CMV status not recorded). Some clones in this sample may be carry-over from other donors' samples. This CDR3 reads CATRGELSYQETQYF. CDR3 sequence (DNA): TGTGCCACCAGAGGTGAACTCTCATACCAAGAGACCCAGTACTTC.